Below, one TCR beta chain is given with its context. Its antigen is undetermined. These data come from a study of T cells expressing NK-cell markers. In the study overall: Repertoire data for TCR beta were derived from sorted T cells (CD3+CD56+NKG2C+, CD3+CD56+NKG2C- and CD3+CD56-NKG2C+). The sequencing cohort of eight donors included seven HCMV-seropositive individuals and one seronegative individual. Study conclusions and caveats: Dominance of the CD3+CD56-NKG2C+ fraction by these clonotypes also held in a handful of donors.

The CDR3 is made up of 14 amino acids. CDR1 is SGHAT, CDR2 FQNNGV, per germline. TCRdb reanalyzed the 5' RACE reads, giving one entry per CDR3 protein sequence and no DNA. Reported are some 500,000 distinct CDR3 sequences; the ten largest clones contain under 1.5%. The chain is built from TRBV11-2 and TRBJ2-1; the TCRdb D gene call, TRBD2, has no DNA to confirm it. Sequencing input: blood T cells: a sorted CD56 or NKG2C T cell subset, CD4+ or CD8+ T cells, or bulk PBMC T cells (not recorded which). The clonotype was recovered from a woman aged 50 to 60 in good health. The CDR3 sequence is CASSLEGTIGEQFF.